This T cell receptor beta chain stems from a study of shared clonotypes between healthy human individuals. Study results and caveats: A limitation of the genetic and exposure-history diversity represented arose from few donors. Some naive CD4 clonotypes, roughly 5%, turned up in common across a handful of donors.

The sample holds one count of this clone. Its matching antigen is unknown. This CDR3 has 11 residues. Germline lookup yields CDR1 DFQATT and CDR2 SNEGSKA (reference sequence). V was trimmed by 2 bases and J by 4 bases, leaving 4 bases between them. The assay was immunoSEQ multiplex PCR, and TCRdb's table has in-frame clones only and misses some. The sample contains 730,000 or so clones, approximately 75% of which appear only once. The source material was memory CD4+ T cells sorted from blood. Subset defined: CD45RA-negative fraction. The sequence was obtained from a woman in her twenties or thirties in good health. The chain employs TRBV20-1 and TRBJ2-3; D is unresolved. The CDR3 bases are TGCAGTGCTAGAATCGCAGATACGCAGTATTTT. Encoded protein: CSARIADTQYF.